This T cell receptor (beta chain) came from a study of T cell responses to AZD1222 COVID-19 vaccine. This clone appeared once. What it binds is unknown. Study-level points and caveats: The reported proportion of spike-specific TCRs targeting unmutated variant regions was nearly half. In a largely white British group with more females than males, clonal diversity was possibly underestimated. Following two doses of AZD1222, Spike-specific TCR breadth and depth rose. Among AZD1222 vaccinees, only 6 or 7 were seropositive at baseline.

This CDR3 has 16 amino acids. Trimming removed 4 bases at V and 0 bases at J, with 14 bases between. Germline loops: CDR1 MDHEN, CDR2 SYDVKM. TCRdb's copy holds only in-frame clones and misses some; the assay was immunoSEQ multiplex PCR. Among roughly 140,000 clones listed, under 95% were seen once. The chain joins TRBV28 to TRBJ2-3, with D uncertain. The TCR comes from an adult in good health. The sequenced sample was peripheral blood, obtained on day 0 of MenACWY control vaccination. DNA of the CDR3: TGTGCCAGCAGTTCGCCGGTCTTCTCAAGCACAGATACGCAGTATTTT. Translated: CASSSPVFSSTDTQYF.